These 7 T cell receptor beta chains share one sample of origin, sequenced in a study of control samples from healthy donors and cancer patients. Clones were read by immunoSEQ multiplex PCR, and TCRdb kept only the in-frame ones, dropping some. The sample carries tens of thousands of clones, around 86% recorded once. Material for sequencing was PBMCs. These TCRs come from a woman in her thirties or forties with lung cancer.

The table lists this clone with a count of one. The genes are TRBV5-1 and TRBJ2-7; no clear D. CDR1 is SGHRS and CDR2 is YFSETQ in the germline V gene. Trimming cost V 1 base and J 0 bases, with 8 bases left between them. The CDR3 runs 14 residues. CDR3 sequence (DNA): TGCGCCAGCAGCTTGCCGGGTAGCTCCTACGAGCAGTACTTC. Protein: CASSLPGSSYEQYF.

The J gene is TRBJ2-6, the V gene TRBV10-3; a weak D match, TRBD1 (5 bases). Trimming removed 5 bases from V and 0 bases from J, with 8 bases in between. The CDR3 has 15 amino acids. CDR1 is ENHRY, CDR2 SYGVKD, per germline. CDR3 protein: CAISPQGSGANVLTF. As DNA, the CDR3 is TGTGCCATCAGTCCCCAGGGCTCTGGGGCCAACGTCCTGACTTTC.

This clone has only one observation. V and J are TRBV9 and TRBJ1-1; D is unclear. Germline V lookup: CDR1 SGDLS, CDR2 YYNGEE. This CDR3 spans 16 amino acids. V lost 2 bases to trimming and J lost 4 bases, with 18 bases between them. The DNA for the CDR3 is TGTGCCAGCAGCGTCTCTTATGGTGAGGTGGGCACTGAAGCTTTCTTT. It encodes CASSVSYGEVGTEAFF.

This clone was detected once. The rearrangement uses TRBV28 and TRBJ2-3, with 11 bases identical to TRBD2. Germline CDR1 reads MDHEN; CDR2 reads SYDVKM. The CDR3 runs 17 residues. Trimming cost V 2 bases and J 0 bases; bases outside gene matches: 4. DNA of the CDR3: TGTGCCAGCAGTTTAGAGACTAGCGGGGAAAGCACAGATACGCAGTATTTT. It codes for CASSLETSGESTDTQYF.

The chain joins TRBV5-1 to TRBJ2-7; weak D call: TRBD1 (6 bases). Trimming took off 4 bases at V and 5 bases at J, with 19 bases between the two ends. Germline V CDR1 and CDR2: SGHRS, YFSETQ. The CDR3 is 15 residues long. The CDR3 bases are TGCGCCAGCAGCCGTCCTACAGGGAGTCGGCACGAGCAGTACTTC. Translated, it gives CASSRPTGSRHEQYF.

The chain couples TRBV3-1 (or the pseudogene TRBV3-2) to TRBJ1-2; 11 nucleotides match TRBD1. Germline lookup yields CDR1 LGHDT and CDR2 YNNKEL (reference sequence). The CDR3 sequence is 16 residues long. J gave up 4 bases and V 4 bases, and 8 bases lay outside the gene matches. The CDR3 DNA is TGTGCCAGCAGCCGCAGGACAGGGGGCCGGGGCTATGGCTACACCTTC. Translating it yields CASSRRTGGRGYGYTF.

Here the CDR3 reads CATNRGGEKLFF. Written as DNA, the CDR3 is TGTGCCACCAACAGGGGAGGAGAAAAACTGTTTTTT. The rearrangement links TRBV28 to TRBJ1-4; 7 bases line up with TRBD1. The CDR3 runs 12 residues. Trimming at V came to 10 bases and at J to 8 bases, leaving 7 bases not matched to a gene. CDR1 and CDR2 from the germline V gene are MDHEN and SYDVKM.